Only a few counts were recorded for the clone carrying this T cell receptor beta chain. Its antigen is unknown. One end of the junction is discordant with germline, which a read error may explain. The data stem from a study of vaccination effects on CD4 cells after COVID-19. ViraFEST expansion of antigen-specific CD4+ T cells with viral peptide pools preceded sequencing. After more than 8 days in culture, the CD4+ T cells were isolated. Vaccine administered to participants consisted of two doses of either BNT162b2 or mRNA-1273. Vaccine recipients, nucleocapsid antibody negative, had no prior SARS-CoV-2 infection. Generated by immunoSEQ multiplex PCR, the TCRdb table keeps only in-frame clones and is missing some. Of about 12,000 clones in the sample, approximately 71% are singletons; the top ten hold roughly 8.7%. Sequenced material: CD4+ T cells from PBMCs cultured with SARS-CoV-2 spike peptides, taken after COVID-19 vaccination. This sequence originates from a human donor who received a COVID-19 vaccine.

The CDR3 is CAWSAMTGPESF. CDR3 sequence (DNA): TGTGCCTGGAGCGCAATGACAGGGCCGGAATCCTTC. V and J are TRBV30 and TRBJ1-2, with TRBD1 matching 7 bases. The germline V gene encodes CDR1 GTSNPN and CDR2 SVGIG (reference sequence). CDR3 length equals 12 residues.